The 13 T cell receptor beta chains given below trace back to one sample, sequenced in a study of T cell changes during pregnancy in multiple sclerosis. The assay was immunoSEQ multiplex PCR, and TCRdb's table has in-frame clones only and misses some. The repertoire holds 70,000 or so clones, with 75% to 95% as singletons. This sample comprised peripheral blood, obtained in the third trimester of pregnancy. These receptors came from a female donor in good health, enrolled as a control in a pregnancy study.

The genes are TRBV28 and TRBJ2-5; D possibly corresponds to TRBD1 (6 bases). Per the germline V gene, CDR1 is MDHEN and CDR2 is SYDVKM. There are 14 residues in the CDR3. Trimming took off 5 bases at V and 5 bases at J, with 15 bases between the two ends. CDR3 in DNA: TGTGCCAGCAGTACAGGGTTCAATAGGGAGACCCAGTACTTC. Its translation is CASSTGFNRETQYF.

The gene calls are TRBV11-2 and TRBJ1-1; tentatively, D is TRBD1 (5 bases). CDR1 is SGHAT and CDR2 is FQNNGV in the germline V gene. The V end was cut by 6 bases, the J end by 6 bases, with 17 bases between. This CDR3 comprises 14 residues. In DNA form, the CDR3 reads TGTGCCAGCAGTTCAACCGCAGGGTTGGCTGAAGCTTTCTTT. Protein sequence: CASSSTAGLAEAFF.

The chain is built from TRBV29-1 and TRBJ2-2; possible D gene TRBD1, 5 bases. Germline lookup yields CDR1 SQVTM and CDR2 ANQGSEA. This CDR3 comprises 14 residues. Trimming took off 4 bases at V and 0 bases at J, with 9 bases between the two ends. The CDR3 sequence is CSVAKQANTGELFF. The CDR3 coding sequence is TGCAGCGTTGCGAAACAGGCGAACACCGGGGAGCTGTTTTTT.

V usage is TRBV6-5 and J usage is TRBJ2-3; 10 nucleotides line up with TRBD1. Germline assignment: CDR1 MNHEY and CDR2 SVGAGI. The CDR3 runs to 15 residues. After removal of 0 bases from V and 6 bases from J, the junction contained 3 bases not matched to a gene. The chain's CDR3 is CASSYSTGGSDTQYF. DNA for the CDR3: TGTGCCAGCAGTTACTCGACAGGGGGCTCCGATACGCAGTATTTT.

The gene calls are TRBV7-9 and TRBJ2-1, with 10 positions matching TRBD2. The CDR3 totals 14 residues. Germline-derived CDR1 and CDR2 are SEHNR and FQNEAQ (reference sequence). Trimming at V came to 4 bases and at J to 4 bases, leaving 1 base not matched to a gene. The CDR3 reads CASSSSGGYNEQFF. For the CDR3, the DNA is TGTGCCAGCAGCTCTAGCGGGGGATACAATGAGCAGTTCTTC.

The V call is TRBV29-1, the J call TRBJ2-7, with TRBD2 identical over 7 bases. J lost 4 bases, V lost 7 bases, and 7 bases had no gene match. This CDR3 is 12 amino acids long. The germline V gene has CDR1 SQVTM and CDR2 ANQGSEA. The CDR3 is CSGGDYDYEQYF. CDR3 DNA sequence: TGCAGCGGGGGGGACTACGATTACGAGCAGTACTTC.

This clone was seen once. V gene TRBV15 combines with J gene TRBJ2-5; TRBD1 matches at 8 bases. The J call may be wrong; the DNA end is better matched by TRBJ2-7. This CDR3 has 16 amino acids. The germline CDR1 and CDR2 sequences are LNHNV and YYDKDF (reference sequence). The CDR3 bases are TGTGCCACCAGCGGGGGACCGGGACAGGTGAGCTACGAGCAGTACTTC. Protein product: CATSGGPGQVSYEQYF.

This clone is a singleton in its sample. The rearrangement links TRBV6-6 to TRBJ1-1; TRBD1 is a possible D gene (6 bases). There are 14 residues in the CDR3. CDR1 MNHNY and CDR2 SVGAGI come from the germline V gene (reference sequence). V lost 6 bases and J 6 bases, leaving 17 bases between the germline ends. In nucleotides, the CDR3 is TGTGCCAGCAGCCTTTACAGGGAAAAATCTGAAGCTTTCTTT. This sequence encodes CASSLYREKSEAFF.

The rearrangement joins TRBV28 to TRBJ1-3; D not resolved. This CDR3 is 15 amino acids long. The V gene lost 2 bases and the J gene lost 4 bases, with 12 bases spanning the gap. Germline V gene data show CDR1 as MDHEN and CDR2 as SYDVKM. CDR3 bases: TGTGCCAGCAGTTTAGCCCTGGTCGCGGGAAACACCATATATTTT. The encoded protein is CASSLALVAGNTIYF.

The CDR3 here is CASGTRGETQYF. CDR3 in DNA: TGTGCTAGTGGTACCCGGGGGGAGACCCAGTACTTC. The rearrangement uses TRBV12-5 and TRBJ2-5; D may be TRBD2 (6 bases). The V and J ends lost 5 bases and 5 bases respectively, with 9 bases between them. The CDR3 is 12 residues long. Germline assignment: CDR1 LGHNT and CDR2 FRNRAP. Looking up the rest from reference TRBV12-5 and TRBJ2-5 gives the full variable domain: DARVTQTPRHKVTEMGQEVTMRCQPILGHNTVFWYRQTMMQGLELLAYFRNRAPLDDSGMPKDRFSAEMPDATLATLKIQPSEPRDSAVYFCASGTRGETQYFGPGTRLLVL.

The CDR3 nucleotides are TGTGCCAGCAGCCGGGTGACCGTAGCGGCAGATACGCAGTATTTT. Protein product: CASSRVTVAADTQYF. This chain links TRBV2 with TRBJ2-3; TRBD2 might be the D (6 bases). V lost 6 bases and J 4 bases, leaving 17 bases between the germline ends. CDR3 length: 15 residues. CDR1 is SNHLY and CDR2 is FYNNEI in the germline V gene.

The chain is built from TRBV18 and TRBJ2-3; maybe TRBD2 (6 bases). V was shortened by 0 bases and J by 6 bases, with 13 bases between the two germline ends. The CDR3 loop spans 15 amino acids. Per the germline V gene, CDR1 is KGHSH and CDR2 is LQKENI. In nucleotides, the CDR3 is TGTGCCAGCTCACCACCGGTTCGCGGGGCGGATACGCAGTATTTT. It encodes CASSPPVRGADTQYF.

The chain couples TRBV7-9 to TRBJ2-7, with TRBD2 as a possible D gene (6 bases). Looked up from germline, CDR1 is SEHNR and CDR2 is FQNEAQ (reference sequence). V gave up 8 bases and J gave up 5 bases, with 16 bases separating them. The CDR3 loop spans 13 amino acids. CDR3 bases: TGTGCCAGCGGGTGGAGGGCCAAGGACGAGCAGTACTTC. As protein: CASGWRAKDEQYF.